This TCR beta chain is drawn from a study of blood T cell repertoires in COVID-19. In the authors' methods: Reference gene primers were amplified, and this amplification served to estimate nucleated cell counts. Repertoires were generated with immunoSEQ multiplex PCR, while TCRdb's copy carries only in-frame clones and drops some. V and J calls plus clone size are reproduced from that table; the DNA served to infer D and trimming. The table has 170,000 or so clones, approximately 86% seen once. In Seattle, patients joined the study during active infection and were tracked longitudinally. Trimming removed 1 base from V and 8 bases from J, with 11 bases in between. CDR1 and CDR2 (germline): MNHEY, SVGEGT. The CDR3 is made up of 14 amino acids.

The receptor's source is a man aged 55 to 70 with COVID-19, enrolled during active disease. V gene TRBV6-2 or TRBV6-3 combines with J gene TRBJ1-4; D perhaps matches TRBD1 (5 bases). The sample consisted of peripheral blood. CDR3 amino acids: CASSYYGGPEKLFF. CDR3 nucleotides: TGTGCCAGCAGTTACTACGGGGGACCGGAAAAACTGTTTTTT.